This T cell receptor beta chain was captured in a study of blood T cell repertoires in COVID-19. Only in-frame clones appear in the TCRdb table, and some are missing; sequencing was by immunoSEQ multiplex PCR. The profile shows around 340,000 clones, roughly 90% of them singletons. V lost 5 bases to trimming and J lost 4 bases, with 5 bases between them. The CDR3 is 11 residues long. CDR1 and CDR2 (germline): SGHAT, FQNNGV. What was sequenced was peripheral blood. This chain uses TRBV11-2 with TRBJ1-1; the D is unclear. The sequence came from a woman in her sixties or seventies with COVID-19, enrolled during active disease. The CDR3 sequence: CASSLITEAFF. As DNA, the CDR3 is TGTGCCAGCAGCCTAATCACTGAAGCTTTCTTT.